The clone carrying this T cell receptor (beta chain) was seen only a few times. The sample comes from a study of blood T cell repertoires in COVID-19. Looking at the study overall: Samples taken during acute and convalescent COVID-19 were collected in the United States, Italy and Spain.

In the study's own analysis: From reference gene primer amplification, estimates of nucleated cell counts were derived. Produced via immunoSEQ multiplex PCR; TCRdb's table is partial and in-frame only. Clonal size and the V and J genes are those of that table, whereas D and trimming came from the DNA. In the table there are approximately 12,000 clones, more than 80% of which are singletons. The germline V gene has CDR1 SQVTM and CDR2 ANQGSEA. V gave up 7 bases and J gave up 3 bases, with 12 bases separating them. This CDR3 has 12 residues. Sequences were obtained from peripheral blood. This receptor was identified in a human donor in a cohort sampled during active COVID-19. This rearrangement joins TRBV29-1 to TRBJ1-1, with a possible D match to TRBD1 (5 bases). CDR3 coding DNA: TGCAGCGCTGCTGGACAACACACTGAAGCTTTCTTT. Amino acid sequence: CSAAGQHTEAFF. Combining the CDR3 with reference TRBV29-1 and TRBJ1-1 gives the whole variable domain SAVISQKPSRDICQRGTSLTIQCQVDSQVTMMFWYRQQPGQSLTLIATANQGSEATYESGFVIDKFPISRPNLTFSTLTVSNMSPEDSSIYLCSAAGQHTEAFFGQGTRLTVV.